This is a list of T cell receptor beta chains from one sample in a study of T-cell memory formation after mild COVID-19. TCRdb re-analysed the 5' RACE reads in MiXCR, keeping a single row per CDR3 protein. Of around 310,000 distinct CDR3 sequences listed, approximately 16% were seen once; the top ten hold 20% to 25%. Source material: PBMCs or a T cell subset sorted from them (not recorded which). These TCRs come from a man aged 18 to 30 who had mild COVID-19 (a few samples of this study predate the infection). Cell type and time point are not known. The CDR3 runs from the conserved cysteine through the conserved F or W. Fields, in order: clone size, D gene, CDR3 length, J gene, V gene, CDR3 DNA, CDR3 protein. A D gene is named only where the DNA matches it firmly. Sizes are listed as once, few or many counts, or a class when the clone is expanded.

few TRBD2 17 TRBJ2-1 TRBV4-1 TGCGCCAGCAGCCCCGGACTAGCGGGGGGGCATTACAATGAGCAGTTCTTC CASSPGLAGGHYNEQFF
few NA 16 TRBJ1-1 TRBV7-8 TGTGCCAGCAGCTTACGTCAAAAGTGGGCTAGCACTGAAGCTTTCTTT CASSLRQKWASTEAFF